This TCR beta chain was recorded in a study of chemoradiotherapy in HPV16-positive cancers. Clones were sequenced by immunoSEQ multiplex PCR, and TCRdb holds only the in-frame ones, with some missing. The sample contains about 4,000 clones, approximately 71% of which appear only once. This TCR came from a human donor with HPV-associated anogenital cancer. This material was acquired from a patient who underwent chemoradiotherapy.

The CDR3 sequence is CASSFNGLVTEAFF. In nucleotides, the CDR3 is TGCGCCAGCAGCTTCAATGGGTTAGTCACTGAAGCTTTCTTT. V and J are TRBV5-1 and TRBJ1-1; D gene uncertain. CDR1 is SGHRS, CDR2 YFSETQ, per germline. There are 14 residues in the CDR3. V lost 2 bases to trimming and J lost 4 bases, with 12 bases between them.